This entry lists 10 T cell receptor beta chains sequenced from one sample in a study of cytomegalovirus exposure and HLA in healthy donors. The study ran its PCR with 60 Vbeta and 13 Jbeta primers. The assay was immunoSEQ multiplex PCR, and TCRdb's table has in-frame clones only and misses some. The repertoire consists of 95,000 to 150,000 clones, with about four fifths occurring once and the leading ten covering roughly 2%. The sequencing input was PBMCs. These receptors were collected from a man aged 18 to 35 in good health and CMV-seronegative.

V usage is TRBV29-1 and J usage is TRBJ2-2, with D perhaps TRBD2 (5 bases). V lost 5 bases, J lost 6 bases, and 10 bases lay in between. Germline assignment: CDR1 SQVTM and CDR2 ANQGSEA. The CDR3 sequence is 12 residues long. CDR3 nucleotide sequence: TGCAGCGTTAAAGGAGGATCCGGGGAGCTGTTTTTT. Protein: CSVKGGSGELFF.

CDR3 protein: CASSPDRGRTNYEQYF. The CDR3 nucleotides read TGTGCCAGCAGCCCGGACAGGGGGCGGACTAACTACGAGCAGTACTTC. The chain couples TRBV7-9 to TRBJ2-7; TRBD1 agrees at 11 bases. The CDR3 has 16 amino acids. Trimming took 5 bases from V and 3 from J; bases not matched to a gene: 9. Germline CDR1 reads SEHNR; CDR2 reads FQNEAQ (reference sequence).

The genes are TRBV5-4 and TRBJ2-5; D is perhaps TRBD2 (5 bases). This CDR3 contains 14 residues. Germline V gives CDR1 SGHNT, CDR2 YYREEE (reference sequence). Trimming took off 3 bases at V and 1 base at J, with 10 bases between the two ends. The CDR3 loop is CASSSGLFQETQYF. Here the CDR3 DNA reads TGTGCCAGCAGCTCCGGACTGTTCCAAGAGACCCAGTACTTC.

V and J are TRBV5-1 and TRBJ2-1; TRBD2 agrees at 12 bases. The germline V gene encodes CDR1 SGHRS and CDR2 YFSETQ. After removal of 2 bases from V and 0 bases from J, the junction contained 6 bases not matched to a gene. The CDR3 covers 18 residues. The CDR3 region is CASSFFRTSGVSYNEQFF. CDR3 DNA sequence: TGCGCCAGCAGCTTTTTTAGGACTAGCGGGGTCTCCTACAATGAGCAGTTCTTC.

This clone was seen a single time. This chain joins TRBV6-1 and TRBJ2-7; 9 bases match TRBD1. This CDR3 spans 13 amino acids. From germline, CDR1 is MNHNS and CDR2 SASEGT. Losses at the gene ends were 11 bases for V and 0 bases for J; bases not matched to a gene: 5. The CDR3 DNA sequence: TGTGCCGCCCGGGACAGGGTCTCCTACGAGCAGTACTTC. Residues: CAARDRVSYEQYF.

The chain links TRBV5-1 to TRBJ1-3; D is possibly TRBD1 (5 bases). The length of the CDR3 is 15 residues. V lost 4 bases and J 3 bases, leaving 14 bases between the germline ends. Germline assignment: CDR1 SGHRS and CDR2 YFSETQ. The CDR3 is CASSVGLNIGNTIYF. CDR3 DNA sequence: TGCGCCAGCAGCGTGGGACTGAACATTGGAAACACCATATATTTT.

In its sample, this clone was seen once. In DNA form, the CDR3 reads TGTGCCAGCAGCCAAGCCTGGGGACAGGGGAGCTCTGGAAACACCATATATTTT. It specifies CASSQAWGQGSSGNTIYF. This sequence joins TRBV4-2 and TRBJ1-3, with 10 bases aligning to TRBD1. CDR1 is LGHNA, CDR2 YNFKEQ, per germline. CDR3 length equals 18 residues. V was pared by 1 base and J by 0 bases, with 6 bases of the junction left unmatched.

The chain carries TRBV11-3 and TRBJ2-1; 9 nucleotides agree with TRBD1. Germline lookup yields CDR1 SGHNT and CDR2 YENEEA. V shed 1 base, J shed 6 bases, and the junction held 7 bases outside the gene matches. The CDR3 sequence is 16 residues long. The DNA of the CDR3 is TGTGCCAGCAGCTTAGGGACCGGGACAGGGCTCAATGAGCAGTTCTTC. Translation: CASSLGTGTGLNEQFF.

J is TRBJ1-1 and V is TRBV20-1; 7 nucleotides agree with TRBD1. V gave up 6 bases and J gave up 13 bases; unmatched junction bases: 11. Germline-derived CDR1 and CDR2 are DFQATT and SNEGSKA (reference sequence). This CDR3 has 11 residues. CDR3 DNA sequence: TGCAGTGCCCACAGGGGTACACGGGGTTTCTTT. Amino acid sequence: CSAHRGTRGFF.

The V call is TRBV13, the J call TRBJ1-2, with no clear D. This CDR3 is built from 16 residues. V gave up 4 bases and J gave up 4 bases, with 19 bases separating them. Germline V gives CDR1 PRHDT, CDR2 FYEKMQ (reference sequence). The CDR3: CASSSPSDPGGYGYTF. The CDR3 DNA reads as TGTGCCAGCAGCTCACCAAGTGACCCCGGAGGCTATGGCTACACCTTC.